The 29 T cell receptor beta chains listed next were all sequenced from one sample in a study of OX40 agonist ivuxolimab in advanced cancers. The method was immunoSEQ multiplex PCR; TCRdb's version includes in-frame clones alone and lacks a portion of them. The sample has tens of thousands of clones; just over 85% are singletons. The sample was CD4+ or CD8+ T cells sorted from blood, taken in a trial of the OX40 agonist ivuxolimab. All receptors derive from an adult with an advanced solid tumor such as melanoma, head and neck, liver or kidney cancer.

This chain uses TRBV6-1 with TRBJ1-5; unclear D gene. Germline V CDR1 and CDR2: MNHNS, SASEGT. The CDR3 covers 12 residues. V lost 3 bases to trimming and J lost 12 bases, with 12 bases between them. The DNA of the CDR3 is TGTGCCAGCAGTGAGAGTCCAAGCAGCCAGCATTTT. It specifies CASSESPSSQHF.

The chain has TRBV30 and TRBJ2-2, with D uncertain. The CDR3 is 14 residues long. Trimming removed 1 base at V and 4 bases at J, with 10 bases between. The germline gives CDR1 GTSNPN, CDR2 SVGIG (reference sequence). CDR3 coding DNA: TGTGCCTGGAGTGCGAACCGCGGCACCGGGGAGCTGTTTTTT. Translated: CAWSANRGTGELFF.

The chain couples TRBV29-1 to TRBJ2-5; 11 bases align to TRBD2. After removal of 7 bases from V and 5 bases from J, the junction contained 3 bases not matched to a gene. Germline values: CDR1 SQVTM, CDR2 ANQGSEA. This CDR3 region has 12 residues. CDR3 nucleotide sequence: TGCAGCGGGCTAGCGGGGGGTGAGACCCAGTACTTC. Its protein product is CSGLAGGETQYF.

The CDR3 nucleotides read TGTGCCAGCCGGAAGACAGAGGATACGCAGTATTTT. Translation gives CASRKTEDTQYF. This rearrangement joins TRBV6-1 to TRBJ2-3; a possible D gene is TRBD1 (5 bases). Germline V lookup: CDR1 MNHNS, CDR2 SASEGT. The CDR3 loop spans 12 amino acids. V gave up 8 bases and J gave up 6 bases, with 12 bases separating them.

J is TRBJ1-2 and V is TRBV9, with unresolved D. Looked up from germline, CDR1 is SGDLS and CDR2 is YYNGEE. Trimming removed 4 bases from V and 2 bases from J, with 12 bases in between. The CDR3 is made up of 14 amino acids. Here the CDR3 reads CASSPSLTNYGYTF. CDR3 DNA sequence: TGTGCCAGCAGCCCAAGTCTAACAAACTATGGCTACACCTTC.

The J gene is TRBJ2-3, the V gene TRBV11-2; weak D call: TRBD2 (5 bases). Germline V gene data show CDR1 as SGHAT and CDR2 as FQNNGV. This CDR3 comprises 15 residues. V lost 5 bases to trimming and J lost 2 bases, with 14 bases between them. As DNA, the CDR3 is TGTGCCAGCAGCAGCGTGAGGGCGGTCACAGATACGCAGTATTTT. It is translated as CASSSVRAVTDTQYF. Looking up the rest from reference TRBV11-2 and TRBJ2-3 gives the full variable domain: EAGVAQSPRYKIIEKRQSVAFWCNPISGHATLYWYQQILGQGPKLLIQFQNNGVVDDSQLPKDRFSAERLKGVDSTLKIQPAKLEDSAVYLCASSSVRAVTDTQYFGPGTRLTVL.

This CDR3 is CASSFGTGFSPLHF. The CDR3 DNA reads TGTGCCAGCAGCTTCGGGACGGGTTTTTCACCCCTCCACTTT. This rearrangement joins TRBV5-6 to TRBJ1-6, with D possibly TRBD1 on 5 matching bases. This CDR3 contains 14 residues. Trimming left V 2 bases short and J 9 bases short, with 12 bases between. The germline V gene encodes CDR1 SGHDT and CDR2 YYEEEE.

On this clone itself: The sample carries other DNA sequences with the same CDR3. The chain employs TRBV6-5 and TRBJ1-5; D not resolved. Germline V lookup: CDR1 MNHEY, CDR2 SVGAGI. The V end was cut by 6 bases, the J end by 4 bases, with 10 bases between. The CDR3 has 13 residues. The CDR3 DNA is TGTGCCAGCAGCCCGGACCGGAATCAGCCCCAGCATTTT. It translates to CASSPDRNQPQHF.

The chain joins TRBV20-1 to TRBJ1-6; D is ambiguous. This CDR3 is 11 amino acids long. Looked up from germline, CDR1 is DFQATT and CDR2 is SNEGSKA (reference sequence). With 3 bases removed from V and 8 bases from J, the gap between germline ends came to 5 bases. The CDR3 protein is CSASPDSPLHF. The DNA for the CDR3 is TGCAGTGCTAGCCCAGATTCACCCCTCCACTTT.

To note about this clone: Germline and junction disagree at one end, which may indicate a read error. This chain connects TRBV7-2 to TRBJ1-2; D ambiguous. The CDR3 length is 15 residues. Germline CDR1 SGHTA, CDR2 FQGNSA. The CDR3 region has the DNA TGTGCCAGCAGCTTAGAGCCGACGGTATACTATGGCCACACCTTC. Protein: CASSLEPTVYYGHTF.

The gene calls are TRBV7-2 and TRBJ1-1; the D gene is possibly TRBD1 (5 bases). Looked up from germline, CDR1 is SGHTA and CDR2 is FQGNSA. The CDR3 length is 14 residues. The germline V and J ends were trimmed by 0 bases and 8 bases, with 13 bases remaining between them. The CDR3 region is CASSLAGRGFEAFF. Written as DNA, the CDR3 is TGTGCCAGCAGCTTAGCGGGGAGGGGCTTCGAAGCTTTCTTT.

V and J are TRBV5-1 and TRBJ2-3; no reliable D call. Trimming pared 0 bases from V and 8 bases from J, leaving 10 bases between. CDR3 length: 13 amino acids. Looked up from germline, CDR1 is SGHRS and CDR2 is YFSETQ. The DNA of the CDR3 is TGCGCCAGCAGCTTGGAGGGTAGGAGTACGCAGTATTTT. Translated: CASSLEGRSTQYF.

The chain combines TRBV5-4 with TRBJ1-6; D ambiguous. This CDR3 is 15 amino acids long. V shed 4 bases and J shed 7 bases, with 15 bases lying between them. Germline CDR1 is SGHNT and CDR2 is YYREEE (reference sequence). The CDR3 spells CASSREGRGNSPLHF. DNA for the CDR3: TGTGCCAGCAGCCGAGAAGGCCGCGGCAATTCACCCCTCCACTTT.

The DNA for the CDR3 is TGTGCCAGCAGAACCTTTTCCGGGACGGTGGACAATGAGCAGTTCTTC. This sequence encodes CASRTFSGTVDNEQFF. The V call is TRBV28, the J call TRBJ2-1, with D possibly called TRBD1 or TRBD2 (5 bases each). V lost 6 bases, J lost 5 bases, and 20 bases lay in between. Germline V CDR1 and CDR2: MDHEN, SYDVKM. The CDR3 is made up of 16 amino acids. Drawing the rest from reference TRBV28 and TRBJ2-1, the complete variable domain is DVKVTQSSRYLVKRTGEKVFLECVQDMDHENMFWYRQDPGLGLRLIYFSYDVKMKEKGDIPEGYSVSREKKERFSLILESASTNQTSMYLCASRTFSGTVDNEQFFGPGTRLTVL.

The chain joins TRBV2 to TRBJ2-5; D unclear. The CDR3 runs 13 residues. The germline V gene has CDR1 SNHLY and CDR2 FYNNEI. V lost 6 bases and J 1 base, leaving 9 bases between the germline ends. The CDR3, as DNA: TGTGCCAGCAGCTTGTGGGCCCAAGAGACCCAGTACTTC. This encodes CASSLWAQETQYF.

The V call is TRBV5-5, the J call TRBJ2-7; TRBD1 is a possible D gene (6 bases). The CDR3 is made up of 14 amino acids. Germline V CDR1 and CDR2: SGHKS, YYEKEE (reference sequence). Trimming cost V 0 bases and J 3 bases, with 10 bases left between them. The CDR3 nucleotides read TGTGCCAGCAGCTTGGAGGGGGTAGTCTACGAGCAGTACTTC. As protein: CASSLEGVVYEQYF.

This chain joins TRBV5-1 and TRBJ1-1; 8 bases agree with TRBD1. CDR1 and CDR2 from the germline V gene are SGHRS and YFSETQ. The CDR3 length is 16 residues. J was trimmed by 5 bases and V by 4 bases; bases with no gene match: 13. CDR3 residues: CASSLGIDRGSTEAFF. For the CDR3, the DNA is TGCGCCAGCAGCCTGGGGATAGACAGGGGTTCGACTGAAGCTTTCTTT.

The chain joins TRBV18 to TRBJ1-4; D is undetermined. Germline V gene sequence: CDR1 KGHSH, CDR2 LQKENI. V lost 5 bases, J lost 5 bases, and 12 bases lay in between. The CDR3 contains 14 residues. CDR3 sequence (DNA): TGTGCCAGCTCAGTGCAGAGCCCAAATGAAAAACTGTTTTTT. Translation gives CASSVQSPNEKLFF.

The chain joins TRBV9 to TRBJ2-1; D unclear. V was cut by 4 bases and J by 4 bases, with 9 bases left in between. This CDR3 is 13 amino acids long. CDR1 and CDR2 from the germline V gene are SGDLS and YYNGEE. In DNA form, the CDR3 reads TGTGCCAGCAGCCCTAACGCGTACAATGAGCAGTTCTTC. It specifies CASSPNAYNEQFF.

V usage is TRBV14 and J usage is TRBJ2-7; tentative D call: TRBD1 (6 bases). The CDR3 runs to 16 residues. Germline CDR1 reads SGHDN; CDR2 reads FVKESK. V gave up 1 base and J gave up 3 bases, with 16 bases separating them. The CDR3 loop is CASSQGWLGHGYEQYF. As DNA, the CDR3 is TGTGCCAGCAGCCAAGGGTGGTTGGGACACGGCTACGAGCAGTACTTC.

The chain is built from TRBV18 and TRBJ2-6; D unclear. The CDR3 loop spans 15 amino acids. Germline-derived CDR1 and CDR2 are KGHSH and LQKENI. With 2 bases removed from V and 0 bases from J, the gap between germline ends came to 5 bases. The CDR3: CASSPGSSGANVLTF. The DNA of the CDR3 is TGTGCCAGCTCACCAGGATCCTCTGGGGCCAACGTCCTGACTTTC.

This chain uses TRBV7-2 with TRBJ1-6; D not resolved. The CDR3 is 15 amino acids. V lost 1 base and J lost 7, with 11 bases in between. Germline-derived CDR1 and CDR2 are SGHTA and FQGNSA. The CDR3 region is CASSLGPGFNSPLHF. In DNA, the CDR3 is TGTGCCAGCAGCTTAGGGCCAGGATTCAATTCACCCCTCCACTTT.

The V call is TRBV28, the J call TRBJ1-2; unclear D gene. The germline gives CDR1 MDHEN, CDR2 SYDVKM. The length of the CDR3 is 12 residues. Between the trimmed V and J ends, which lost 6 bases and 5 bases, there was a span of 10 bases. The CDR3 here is CASRPQEYGYTF. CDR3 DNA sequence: TGTGCCAGCAGACCCCAGGAGTATGGCTACACCTTC.

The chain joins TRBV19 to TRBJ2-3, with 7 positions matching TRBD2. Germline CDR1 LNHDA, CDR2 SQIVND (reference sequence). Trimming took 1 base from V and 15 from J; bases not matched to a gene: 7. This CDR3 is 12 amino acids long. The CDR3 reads CASSIGGGWVYF. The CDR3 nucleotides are TGTGCCAGTAGTATAGGGGGGGGATGGGTATATTTT. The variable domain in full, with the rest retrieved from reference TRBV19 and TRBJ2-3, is DGGITQSPKYLFRKEGQNVTLSCEQNLNHDAMYWYRQDPGQGLRLIYYSQIVNDFQKGDIAEGYSVSREKKESFPLTVTSAQKNPTAFYLCASSIGGGWVYFGPGTRLTVL.

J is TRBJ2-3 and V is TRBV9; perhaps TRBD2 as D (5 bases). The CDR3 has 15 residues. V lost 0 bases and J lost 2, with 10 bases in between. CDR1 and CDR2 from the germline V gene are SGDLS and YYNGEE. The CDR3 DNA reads TGTGCCAGCAGCGTAGCTAGCACCTACACAGATACGCAGTATTTT. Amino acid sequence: CASSVASTYTDTQYF.

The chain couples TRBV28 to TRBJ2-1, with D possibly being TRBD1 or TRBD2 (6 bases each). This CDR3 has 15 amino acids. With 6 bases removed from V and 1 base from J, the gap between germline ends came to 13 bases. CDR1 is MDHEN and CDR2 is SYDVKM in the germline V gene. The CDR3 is CASRVGGGSYNEQFF. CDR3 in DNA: TGTGCCAGCAGGGTTGGAGGGGGTTCCTACAATGAGCAGTTCTTC.

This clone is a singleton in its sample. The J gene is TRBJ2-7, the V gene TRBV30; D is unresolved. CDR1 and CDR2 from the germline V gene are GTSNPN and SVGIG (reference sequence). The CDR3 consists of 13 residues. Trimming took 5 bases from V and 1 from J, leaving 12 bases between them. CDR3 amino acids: CAWGPIDSYEQYF. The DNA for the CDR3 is TGTGCCTGGGGACCCATAGATTCCTACGAGCAGTACTTC.

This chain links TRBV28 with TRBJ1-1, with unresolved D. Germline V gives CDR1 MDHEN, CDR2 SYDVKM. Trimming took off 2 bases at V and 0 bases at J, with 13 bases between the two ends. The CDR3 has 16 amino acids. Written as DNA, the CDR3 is TGTGCCAGCAGTTTAAGTTATTGGAGCATGAACACTGAAGCTTTCTTT. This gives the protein CASSLSYWSMNTEAFF.

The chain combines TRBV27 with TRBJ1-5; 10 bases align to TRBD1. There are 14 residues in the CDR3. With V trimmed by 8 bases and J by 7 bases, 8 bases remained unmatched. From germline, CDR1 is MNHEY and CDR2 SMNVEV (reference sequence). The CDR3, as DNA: TGTGCCAGCGGGCGGACAGGGGGGGGCCAGCCCCAGCATTTT. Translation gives CASGRTGGGQPQHF.